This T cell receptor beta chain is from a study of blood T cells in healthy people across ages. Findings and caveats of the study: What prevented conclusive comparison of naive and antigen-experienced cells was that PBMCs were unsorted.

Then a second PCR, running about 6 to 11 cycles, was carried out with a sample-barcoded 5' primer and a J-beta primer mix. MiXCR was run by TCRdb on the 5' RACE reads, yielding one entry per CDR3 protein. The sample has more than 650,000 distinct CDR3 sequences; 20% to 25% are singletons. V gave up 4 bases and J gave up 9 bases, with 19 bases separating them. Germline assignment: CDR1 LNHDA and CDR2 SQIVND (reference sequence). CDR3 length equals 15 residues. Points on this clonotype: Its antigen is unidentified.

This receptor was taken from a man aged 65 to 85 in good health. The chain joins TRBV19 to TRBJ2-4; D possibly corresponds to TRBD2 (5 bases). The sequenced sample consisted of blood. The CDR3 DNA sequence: TGTGCCAGTAGTAATACGGGGAAACCGGATCGCATTCAGTACTTC. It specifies CASSNTGKPDRIQYF.